This TCR beta chain originates from a study of blood T cell repertoires in COVID-19 (dated by TCRdb to 2020 to 2021). About the investigation overall: Samples covering the acute and convalescent phases of COVID-19 were provided by collaborators in the United States, Italy and Spain. The prospective study material was composed of cDNA or gDNA derived from T cells, B-cell-depleted T cells, or PBMCs. Subjects who had been exposed to COVID-19, were actively infected with it, or had recovered from it provided the deeply sampled blood TCRbeta repertoires that made up the dataset. The repertoires were released in a freely available public database intended as a resource for research on the immune response to SARS-CoV-2. Samples came from the ongoing ImmuneRACE study (first 160 participants) plus 1,254 subjects from 6 global collaborators. Sample metadata almost always included a de-identified subject ID, COVID-19 status, age in years and sex. Where available, HLA class I and class II types were taken from metadata supplied by the sample provider and were not determined by assay-based typing. Study-level results and caveats: The quantity of clinical and demographic metadata differed by source and by participant and was supplied without curation.

CDR3 length: 13 amino acids, cysteine to phenylalanine. The sequence is cut down to CDR3 DNA, 39 bases in frame from base 1. Looking up the germline V gene (reference sequence) yields CDR1 SGHAT and CDR2 FQDESV. A distance of 11 bases separates the germline ends of V and J, which lose 5 bases and 9 bases respectively. The immunoSEQ Assay, a bias-controlled multiplex PCR, was used to amplify TCRbeta CDR3 regions from genomic DNA. Turning to the authors' computational methods: Within the assay, amplification of reference gene primers was used to estimate how many nucleated cells each sample contained. Sequence reads were collapsed and filtered to measure the absolute abundance of every unique TCRbeta CDR3 rearrangement. Productive Simpson clonality was computed per sample as the square root of Simpson's diversity index over productive rearrangements. Held by TCRdb, this immuneACCESS table contains in-frame sequences only and omits some clones. Under half of the omission traces to an unresolved V gene where checked; the cause of the rest is unknown. Clonal size and the V and J genes are those of that table, whereas D and trimming came from the DNA. The sample records some 370,000 clones, 70% to 90% of which are singletons. The top ten clones comprise roughly 1.2% of the sample.

This clone was seen a single time. There is no known antigen for this receptor. Base qualities are missing; no much larger clone stands one base away. The collaborating institutions used their own protocols to collect whole blood in K2EDTA tubes. For TCRbeta analysis, collaborator samples were shipped as frozen whole blood, as isolated PBMCs, or as DNA extracted from either sample type. The sequence was collected from a man between 35 and 55 years old with acute or convalescent COVID-19. Sequenced: peripheral blood. The chain uses TRBV11-1 and TRBJ1-6, and possibly TRBD1, on 6 matching bases. In nucleotides, the sequence is TGTGCCAGCAGCAGGGGGAGTACTTCACCCCTCCACTTT. This yields the protein CASSRGSTSPLHF.